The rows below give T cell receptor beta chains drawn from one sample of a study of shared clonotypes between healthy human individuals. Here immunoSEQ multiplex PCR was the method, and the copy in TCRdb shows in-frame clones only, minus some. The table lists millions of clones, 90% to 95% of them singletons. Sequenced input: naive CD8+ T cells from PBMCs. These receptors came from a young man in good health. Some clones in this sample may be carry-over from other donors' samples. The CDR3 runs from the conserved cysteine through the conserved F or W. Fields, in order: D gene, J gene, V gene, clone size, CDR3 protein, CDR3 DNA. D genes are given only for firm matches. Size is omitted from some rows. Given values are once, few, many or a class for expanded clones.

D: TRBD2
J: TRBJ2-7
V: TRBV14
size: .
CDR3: CASSLGRGGYEQYF
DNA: TGTGCCAGCAGCCTCGGGAGGGGAGGGTACGAGCAGTACTTC

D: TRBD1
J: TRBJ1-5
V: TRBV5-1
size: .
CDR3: CASSLQGDGQPQHF
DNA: TGCGCCAGCAGCTTGCAGGGGGACGGCCAGCCCCAGCATTTT

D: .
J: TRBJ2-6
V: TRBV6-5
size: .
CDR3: CASTQGGSGANVLTF
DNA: TGTGCCAGCACCCAGGGGGGGTCTGGGGCCAACGTCCTGACTTTC

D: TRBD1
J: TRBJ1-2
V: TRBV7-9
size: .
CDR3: CASSSDRGYGYTF
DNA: TGTGCCAGCAGCTCGGACAGGGGATATGGCTACACCTTC

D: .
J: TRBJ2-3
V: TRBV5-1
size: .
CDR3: CASSRSGYMASTDTQYF
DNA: TGCGCCAGCAGCCGGAGCGGCTACATGGCTAGCACAGATACGCAGTATTTT

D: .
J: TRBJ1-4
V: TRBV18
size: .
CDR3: CASSPGRTNEKLFF
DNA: TGTGCCAGCTCACCCGGCAGAACGAATGAAAAACTGTTTTTT

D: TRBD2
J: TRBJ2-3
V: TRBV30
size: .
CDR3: CAWSQTSGTDTQYF
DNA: TGTGCCTGGAGCCAGACTAGCGGAACAGATACGCAGTATTTT

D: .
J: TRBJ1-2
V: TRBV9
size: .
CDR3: CASSVGGEDNYGYTF
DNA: TGTGCCAGCAGCGTCGGGGGTGAGGATAACTATGGCTACACCTTC

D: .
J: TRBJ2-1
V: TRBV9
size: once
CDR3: CASSPTASYYNEQFF
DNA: TGTGCCAGCAGTCCGACTGCATCATACTACAATGAGCAGTTCTTC

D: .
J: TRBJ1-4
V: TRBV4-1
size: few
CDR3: CASSPRTSDEKLFF
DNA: TGCGCCAGCAGCCCCAGGACGTCGGATGAAAAACTGTTTTTT

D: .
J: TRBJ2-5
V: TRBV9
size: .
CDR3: CASSAGPAAQETQYF
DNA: TGTGCCAGCAGCGCCGGCCCAGCGGCCCAAGAGACCCAGTACTTC

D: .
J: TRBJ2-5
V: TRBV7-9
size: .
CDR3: CASTPPSRTQETQYF
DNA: TGTGCCAGCACCCCCCCTTCTAGAACACAAGAGACCCAGTACTTC

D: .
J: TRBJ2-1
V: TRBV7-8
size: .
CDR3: CASSKKSPNNEQFF
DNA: TGTGCCAGCAGCAAGAAAAGCCCAAACAATGAGCAGTTCTTC

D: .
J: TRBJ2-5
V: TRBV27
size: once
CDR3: CASSFGPSETQYF
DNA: TGTGCCAGCAGTTTTGGGCCGTCGGAGACCCAGTACTTC

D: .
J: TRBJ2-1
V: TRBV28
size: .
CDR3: CASSPLILKAEGDNEQFF
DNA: TGTGCCAGCAGCCCTTTGATCCTTAAAGCGGAGGGAGACAATGAGCAGTTCTTC

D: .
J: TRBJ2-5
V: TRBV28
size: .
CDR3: CASSPRTREETQYF
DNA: TGTGCCAGCAGTCCCCGGACCAGGGAAGAGACCCAGTACTTC

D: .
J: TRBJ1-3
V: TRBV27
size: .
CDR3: CASSLGRSSGNTIYF
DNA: TGTGCCAGCAGTTTAGGGCGGAGCTCTGGAAACACCATATATTTT

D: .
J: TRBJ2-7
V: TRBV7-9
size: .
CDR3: CASSPGPSARSVYEQYF
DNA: TGTGCCAGCAGCCCCGGACCCTCCGCCAGATCCGTCTACGAGCAGTACTTC

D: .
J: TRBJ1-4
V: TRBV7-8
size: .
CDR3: CASSPMVGITNEKLFF
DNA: TGTGCCAGCAGCCCCATGGTCGGGATTACTAATGAAAAACTGTTTTTT

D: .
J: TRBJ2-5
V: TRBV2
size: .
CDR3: CASIAEPAIETQYF
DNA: TGTGCCAGCATAGCGGAGCCGGCGATAGAGACCCAGTACTTC

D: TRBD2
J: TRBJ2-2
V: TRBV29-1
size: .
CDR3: CSASGGGPTGELFF
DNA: TGCAGCGCCTCGGGGGGAGGGCCCACCGGGGAGCTGTTTTTT

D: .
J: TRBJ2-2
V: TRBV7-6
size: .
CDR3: CASSLGVRGYENTGELFF
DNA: TGTGCCAGCAGCTTAGGCGTCAGGGGCTACGAGAACACCGGGGAGCTGTTTTTT

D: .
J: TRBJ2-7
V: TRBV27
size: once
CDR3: CASSLSGLYEQYF
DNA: TGTGCCAGCAGTTTATCCGGCCTATACGAGCAGTACTTC

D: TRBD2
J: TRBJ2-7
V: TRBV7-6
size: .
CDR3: CASSLLPGRLDEQYF
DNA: TGTGCCAGCAGCTTACTCCCCGGGAGGCTCGACGAGCAGTACTTC

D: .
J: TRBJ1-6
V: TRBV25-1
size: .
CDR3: CASMEAINSPLHF
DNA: TGTGCCAGCATGGAGGCCATTAATTCACCCCTCCACTTT

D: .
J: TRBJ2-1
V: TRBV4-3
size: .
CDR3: CASSQDIRENEQFF
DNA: TGCGCCAGCAGCCAAGATATCCGGGAGAATGAGCAGTTCTTC

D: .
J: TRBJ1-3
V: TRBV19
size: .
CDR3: CASSSGSLRNTIYF
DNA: TGTGCCAGTAGTTCGGGGAGCCTCCGAAACACCATATATTTT

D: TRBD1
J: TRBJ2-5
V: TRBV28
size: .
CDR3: CASSSGTGEFETQYF
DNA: TGTGCCAGCAGTTCCGGGACAGGGGAGTTCGAGACCCAGTACTTC

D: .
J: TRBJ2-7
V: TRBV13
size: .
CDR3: CASSSGHDPLYEQYF
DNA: TGTGCCAGCAGCTCGGGGCACGACCCTCTCTACGAGCAGTACTTC

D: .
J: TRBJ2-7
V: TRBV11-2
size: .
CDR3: CASSLAAGLTLEQYF
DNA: TGTGCCAGCAGCTTAGCCGCGGGCCTCACCTTAGAGCAGTACTTC

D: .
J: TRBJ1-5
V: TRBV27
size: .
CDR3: CASCLLWGGRLCNQPQHF
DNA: TGTGCCAGCTGTCTTCTTTGGGGTGGCAGACTCTGCAATCAGCCCCAGCATTTT

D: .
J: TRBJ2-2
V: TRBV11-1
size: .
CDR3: CASKTRGTENTGELFF
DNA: TGTGCCAGCAAAACCCGGGGGACTGAAAACACCGGGGAGCTGTTTTTT

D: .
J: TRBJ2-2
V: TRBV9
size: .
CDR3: CASSPVGRTNTGELFF
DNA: TGTGCCAGCAGCCCGGTTGGACGAACGAACACCGGGGAGCTGTTTTTT

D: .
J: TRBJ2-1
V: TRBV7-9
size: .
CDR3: CASSLAGGANEQFF
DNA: TGTGCCAGCAGCTTAGCGGGAGGTGCCAATGAGCAGTTCTTC

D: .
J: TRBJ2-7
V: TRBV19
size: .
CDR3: CASSIVAGQSEQYF
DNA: TGTGCCAGTAGTATAGTAGCAGGGCAGTCCGAGCAGTACTTC

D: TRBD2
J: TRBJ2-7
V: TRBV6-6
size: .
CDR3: CASSYSKREGSYEQYF
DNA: TGTGCCAGCAGTTACTCGAAGCGGGAGGGCTCCTACGAGCAGTACTTC

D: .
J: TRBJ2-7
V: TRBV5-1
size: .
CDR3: CASSTGPSYEQYF
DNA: TGCGCCAGCAGCACAGGGCCCTCCTACGAGCAGTACTTC

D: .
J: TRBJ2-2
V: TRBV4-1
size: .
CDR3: CASSQLGVSGLVTGELFF
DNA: TGCGCCAGCAGCCAGTTGGGTGTTTCGGGGCTAGTTACCGGGGAGCTGTTTTTT

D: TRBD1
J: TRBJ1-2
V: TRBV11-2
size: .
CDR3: CASSLAGGDRGYGYTF
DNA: TGTGCCAGCAGCCTAGCCGGTGGGGACAGGGGATATGGCTACACCTTC

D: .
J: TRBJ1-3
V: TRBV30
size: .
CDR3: CAYSPPFRPLNTGNTIYF
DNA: TGTGCCTACTCGCCCCCTTTTAGACCCCTGAATACTGGAAACACCATATATTTT

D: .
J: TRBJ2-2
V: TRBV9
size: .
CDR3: CASSVASPSGTGELFF
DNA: TGTGCCAGCAGCGTAGCGAGCCCCTCAGGCACCGGGGAGCTGTTTTTT

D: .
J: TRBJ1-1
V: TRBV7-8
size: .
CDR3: CASSLVYGVTVGTEAFF
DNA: TGTGCCAGCAGCTTAGTTTACGGGGTCACGGTGGGGACTGAAGCTTTCTTT

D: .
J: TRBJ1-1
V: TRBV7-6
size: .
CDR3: CASSLIWGGDTEAFF
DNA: TGTGCCAGCAGCTTAATTTGGGGAGGTGACACTGAAGCTTTCTTT

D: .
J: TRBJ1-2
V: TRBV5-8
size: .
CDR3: CASSLTDSYGYTF
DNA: TGTGCCAGCAGCTTAACAGACTCCTATGGCTACACCTTC

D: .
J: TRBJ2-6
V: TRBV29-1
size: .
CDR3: CSVTDWGPSGANVLTF
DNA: TGCAGCGTGACAGATTGGGGCCCCTCTGGGGCCAACGTCCTGACTTTC

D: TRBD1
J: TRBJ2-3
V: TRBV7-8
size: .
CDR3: CASNWDRDGGTDTQYF
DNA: TGTGCCAGCAATTGGGACAGGGACGGTGGCACAGATACGCAGTATTTT

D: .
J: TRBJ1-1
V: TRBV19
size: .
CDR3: CASSIANHGTPVAFF
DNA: TGTGCCAGTAGTATTGCCAATCATGGTACGCCGGTGGCTTTCTTT

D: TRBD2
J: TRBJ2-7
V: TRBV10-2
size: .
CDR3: CASSSSGRAGYEQYF
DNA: TGCGCCAGCAGTTCTAGCGGGAGGGCCGGCTACGAGCAGTACTTC

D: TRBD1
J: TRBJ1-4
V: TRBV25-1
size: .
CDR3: CASSDRRGRGPGNEKLFF
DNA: TGTGCCAGCAGTGACCGGCGGGGTAGGGGGCCTGGTAATGAAAAACTGTTTTTT

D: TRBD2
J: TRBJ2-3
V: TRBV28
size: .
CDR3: CASLGRVAGGVPDTQYF
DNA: TGTGCCAGCCTAGGCCGAGTAGCGGGAGGCGTCCCAGATACGCAGTATTTT

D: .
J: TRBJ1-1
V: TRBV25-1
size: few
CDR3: CASSSGGYTEAFF
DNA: TGTGCCAGCAGCAGCGGTGGGTACACTGAAGCTTTCTTT

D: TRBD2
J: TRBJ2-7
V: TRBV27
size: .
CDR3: CASTLLAGDSYEQYF
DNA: TGTGCCAGCACCCTACTAGCGGGAGACTCCTACGAGCAGTACTTC

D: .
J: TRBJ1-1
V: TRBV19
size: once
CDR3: CASSIVYRVGDTEAFF
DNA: TGTGCCAGTAGTATAGTCTACAGGGTTGGGGACACTGAAGCTTTCTTT